Listed below are T cell receptor beta chains from one sample, sequenced in a study of T-cell memory formation after mild COVID-19. TCRdb called the 5' RACE reads again in MiXCR, with one record for every CDR3 protein. The data show roughly 300,000 distinct CDR3 sequences, roughly 13% seen once. Sequencing was done on a sample of PBMCs or a T cell subset sorted from them (not recorded which). The receptor set was obtained from a young man who had mild COVID-19 (a few samples of this study predate the infection). Cell type and time point are not known. Each CDR3 is given with its conserved first and last residue. A D gene is named only where the DNA matches it firmly. Size values are once, few and many counts, or a class for expanded clones, and some rows have none.

-	TRBV12-2	TRBJ1-1	-	TGTGCAAGTCGCCACAACACTGAAGCTTTCTTT	CASRHNTEAFF
few	TRBV7-2	TRBJ2-3	TRBD1	TGTGCCAGCAGCTTAAGGGACAGGGGTCATGGTACGCAGTATTTT	CASSLRDRGHGTQYF
few	TRBV7-2	TRBJ2-2	TRBD2	TGTGCCAGCAGCTTGTCGACTAGCGGATACACCGGGGAGCTGTTTTTT	CASSLSTSGYTGELFF
-	TRBV5-1	TRBJ1-2	-	TGCGCCAGCAGCTTGGAACCCCAGGGTCGCGGCTACACCTTC	CASSLEPQGRGYTF
-	TRBV9	TRBJ2-4	-	TGTGCCAGCAGCGCCCAGTGGGGGGCAAAAAACATTCAGTACTTC	CASSAQWGAKNIQYF
many	TRBV20-1	TRBJ2-5	-	TGCAGTGCCACCCCGGACGCGATGGAGACCCAGTACTTC	CSATPDAMETQYF
few	TRBV6-5	TRBJ2-5	-	TGTGCCAGCTACCCGGCCGTCCAAGAGACCCAGTACTTC	CASYPAVQETQYF
few	TRBV6-6	TRBJ2-5	-	TGTGCCAGCAGTTATACAGTCTTCGGCCAAGAGACCCAGTACTTC	CASSYTVFGQETQYF
-	TRBV19	TRBJ2-4	TRBD2	TGTGCCAGTAGTATAGGAGCGGGGTTAAAAAACATTCAGTACTTC	CASSIGAGLKNIQYF
few	TRBV19	TRBJ2-5	TRBD2	TGTGCCAGTAGTATAGCGCTAGCGGGGGTGTACCAAGAGACCCAGTACTTC	CASSIALAGVYQETQYF
many	TRBV7-2	TRBJ2-7	-	TGTGCCAGCAGCATGGACAACTCCTACGAGCAGTACTTC	CASSMDNSYEQYF
-	TRBV5-1	TRBJ2-7	-	TGCGCCAGCAGCACCGGGACCCCACTCTACGAGCAGTACTTC	CASSTGTPLYEQYF
few	TRBV7-2	TRBJ1-1	-	TGTGCCAGCAGCTTACAGGTTCGGTCAGCTTCCGAAGCTTTCTTT	CASSLQVRSASEAFF
-	TRBV15	TRBJ2-1	-	TGTGCCACCAGCAGAGTAACCAGGGACAATGAGCAGTTCTTC	CATSRVTRDNEQFF
-	TRBV7-2	TRBJ1-4	TRBD1	TGTGCCAGCTCGTACGACCCAGGGGGCAATGAAAAACTGTTTTTT	CASSYDPGGNEKLFF
-	TRBV29-1	TRBJ2-5	TRBD2	TGCAGCGGACAGGGCCGACTAGCGGGGGGAGAGACCCAGTACTTC	CSGQGRLAGGETQYF
few	TRBV4-1	TRBJ1-1	-	TGCGCCAGCAGCCAAGGGACGGCGGCTTTCTTT	CASSQGTAAFF
few	TRBV5-1	TRBJ1-1	-	TGCGCCAGCAGCTTGGACATCCCAACGGGAACTGAAGCTTTCTTT	CASSLDIPTGTEAFF
once	TRBV7-9	TRBJ1-2	TRBD1	TGTGCCAGCAGCTTAGGGGACAGCTATCATAAGGGCTACACCTTC	CASSLGDSYHKGYTF
-	TRBV12-3/TRBV12-4	TRBJ2-6	-	TGTGCCAGCAGTTTCAGGGGCCCTGGGGCCAACGTCCTGACTTTC	CASSFRGPGANVLTF
-	TRBV20-1	TRBJ1-6	-	TGCAGTGCTAGACCCAGGACGTATGCTAGTTCACCCCTCCACTTT	CSARPRTYASSPLHF
few	TRBV6-1	TRBJ1-1	-	TGTGCCAGCAGTGGATCTAGACGAACAGGGCGGGCCACTGAAGCTTTCTTT	CASSGSRRTGRATEAFF
-	TRBV6-2/TRBV6-3	TRBJ1-1	TRBD1	TGTGCCAGCAGTACCTCAGGGGGGGGGAACACTGAAGCTTTCTTT	CASSTSGGGNTEAFF